This T cell receptor (beta chain) came from a study of blood T cell repertoires in COVID-19. The wider study: Donors in the United States, Italy and Spain gave samples during acute or convalescent COVID-19. In each case, the material was cDNA or gDNA derived from T cells, B-cell-depleted T cells, or PBMCs.

Per the original methods: Cell counts per sample came from amplifying reference gene primers. Produced via immunoSEQ multiplex PCR; TCRdb's table is partial and in-frame only. V and J calls and clone size are given by that table; D and trimming were obtained from the DNA. The data show over 90,000 clones, around 90% seen once. The sequence was obtained from a woman in her seventies with acute or convalescent COVID-19. The sample comprised peripheral blood.

The CDR3 loop is CASSLGQGMGTIYF. The CDR3 coding sequence is TGTGCCAGCAGCCTGGGACAGGGGATGGGCACCATATATTTT. The V call is TRBV13, the J call TRBJ1-3; 10 nucleotides line up with TRBD1. The CDR3 spans 14 residues. V lost 5 bases and J lost 9; bases outside the gene matches: 7. Germline values: CDR1 PRHDT, CDR2 FYEKMQ (reference sequence).